This T cell receptor beta chain was profiled in a study of CD8 T cells in ankylosing spondylitis. Study-wide findings and caveats: Reactive arthritis synovial fluid and blood previously showed some of these motif variants. Reportedly, disease-linked clones are significantly enriched in ankylosing spondylitis patients' matched synovial fluid. Made up of about eight highly homologous variants, a TCR beta motif appeared characteristic of ankylosing spondylitis blood. Relatively scarce in peripheral blood, disease-linked clones were CD8+.

Quantitative 5'-RACE with molecular barcodes produced the TCR beta libraries. One entry per CDR3 protein, called by TCRdb with MiXCR from the 5' RACE reads. The data contain 700,000 to 850,000 distinct CDR3 sequences, around 11% of them singletons. The CDR3 extends over 15 amino acids. Germline values: CDR1 LGHNA, CDR2 YSLEER. V trimming: 4 bases; J trimming: 4 bases; junction bases outside the gene matches: 7. Notes on this clonotype: Its specificity is unknown.

Sequencing was carried out using blood, either unsorted or a sorted T cell fraction (not recorded which). This chain joins TRBV4-3 and TRBJ1-2; TRBD1 aligns across 9 bases. The sequence derives from a male donor with ankylosing spondylitis. The CDR3 sequence: CASSPTGGRSYGYTF. CDR3 DNA: TGCGCCAGCAGCCCCACAGGGGGCCGGTCCTATGGCTACACCTTC.